The rows below give T cell receptor beta chains drawn from one sample of a study of blood T cell repertoires in COVID-19. Repertoires were generated with immunoSEQ multiplex PCR, while TCRdb's copy carries only in-frame clones and drops some. Of some 120,000 clones in the sample, approximately 80% are singletons; the top ten hold around 7.6%. The specimen was peripheral blood. The receptors here all came from a man in his sixties or seventies with active or convalescent COVID-19. Each CDR3 is given with its conserved first and last residue. D genes are given only for firm matches. Size is omitted from some rows. Given values are once, few, many or a class for expanded clones.

CDR3 protein | CDR3 DNA | V gene | clone size | D gene | J gene
CASSFGGRYNYGYTF | TGTGCCAGCAGCTTCGGGGGGCGATATAACTATGGCTACACCTTC | TRBV28 | NA | NA | TRBJ1-2
CASSGTPSSYNSPLHF | TGTGCCAGCAGCGGGACACCAAGCTCCTATAATTCACCCCTCCACTTT | TRBV21-1 | few | NA | TRBJ1-6
CASTQGVWTEAFF | TGTGCCAGTACCCAGGGTGTTTGGACTGAAGCTTTCTTT | TRBV19 | NA | NA | TRBJ1-1
CASSQEVRADGNQPQHF | TGTGCCAGCAGCCAAGAAGTGAGGGCAGATGGAAACCAGCCCCAGCATTTT | TRBV4-2 | once | NA | TRBJ1-5
CASSDPDRSRTDTQYF | TGTGCCAGCAGTGACCCGGACAGGAGTCGCACAGATACGCAGTATTTT | TRBV6-1 | NA | TRBD1 | TRBJ2-3
CASSVGEGAGQPQHF | TGTGCCAGCAGCGTAGGAGAGGGGGCAGGTCAGCCCCAGCATTTT | TRBV9 | NA | TRBD1 | TRBJ1-5
CASSLGASGGETDTQYF | TGTGCCAGCAGCTTAGGGGCTAGCGGGGGGGAAACAGATACGCAGTATTTT | TRBV11-3 | NA | TRBD2 | TRBJ2-3
CASSFLRGANAYNEQFF | TGTGCCAGCAGCTTCTTACGGGGGGCTAACGCCTACAATGAGCAGTTCTTC | TRBV5-8 | NA | NA | TRBJ2-1
CASSREKRKSSYEQYF | TGTGCCAGCAGCAGAGAGAAGAGGAAGAGCTCCTACGAGCAGTACTTC | TRBV21-1 | NA | NA | TRBJ2-7
CASRGTPARAPLHF | TGTGCCAGTAGGGGGACACCAGCCCGGGCACCCCTCCACTTT | TRBV25-1 | NA | NA | TRBJ1-6
CATSHFPGTVHSGNTIYF | TGTGCCACCAGCCACTTCCCCGGGACAGTCCACTCTGGAAACACCATATATTTT | TRBV15 | NA | TRBD1 | TRBJ1-3
CAIRPTGGLNTEAFF | TGTGCCATCAGACCGACAGGGGGCTTGAACACTGAAGCTTTCTTT | TRBV10-3 | NA | TRBD1 | TRBJ1-1
CAISEATAWGQETQYF | TGTGCCATCAGTGAGGCGACAGCGTGGGGCCAAGAGACCCAGTACTTC | TRBV10-3 | once | NA | TRBJ2-5
CASTLEGQGNQPQHF | TGTGCCAGCACCTTAGAGGGACAGGGGAATCAGCCCCAGCATTTT | TRBV6-5 | NA | TRBD1 | TRBJ1-5
CASTGTTYEQYF | TGCGCCAGCACTGGGACAACTTACGAGCAGTACTTC | TRBV5-1 | NA | NA | TRBJ2-7
CSAGGGRPEAFF | TGCAGTGCTGGTGGCGGTCGGCCTGAAGCTTTCTTT | TRBV20-1 | NA | NA | TRBJ1-1
CASSRTGGNEQYF | TGTGCCAGCAGCCGCACAGGGGGCAACGAGCAGTACTTC | TRBV11-2 | NA | TRBD1 | TRBJ2-7
CASSFRTGGSYTQYF | TGTGCCAGCAGCTTTCGGACAGGGGGGTCCTATACGCAGTATTTT | TRBV11-3 | NA | TRBD1 | TRBJ2-3
CASSISVSPLHF | TGTGCCAGTAGTATCTCGGTTTCACCCCTCCACTTT | TRBV19 | NA | NA | TRBJ1-6
CASSFPTTGNQPQHF | TGTGCCAGCAGTTTCCCCACGACAGGAAATCAGCCCCAGCATTTT | TRBV28 | NA | NA | TRBJ1-5
CASSRGAYEQYF | TGTGCCAGCAGTAGGGGTGCCTACGAGCAGTACTTC | TRBV27 | few | NA | TRBJ2-7
CASSLQTVDEAFF | TGTGCCAGCAGCTTGCAGACAGTAGATGAAGCTTTCTTT | TRBV7-2 | NA | NA | TRBJ1-1
CASSLSQVGLETQYF | TGCGCCAGCAGCTTGAGTCAGGTGGGCCTGGAGACCCAGTACTTC | TRBV5-1 | NA | NA | TRBJ2-5
CASSSRQGTSYTF | TGTGCCAGCAGCTCCCGACAGGGAACGTCCTACACCTTC | TRBV5-6 | NA | TRBD1 | TRBJ1-2
CASSQSPQGRYEQYF | TGTGCCAGCAGCCAAAGTCCACAGGGAAGGTACGAGCAGTACTTC | TRBV4-2 | few | NA | TRBJ2-7
CASSLLRGSSNEQFF | TGTGCCAGCAGCTTACTAAGGGGATCTTCCAATGAGCAGTTCTTC | TRBV7-9 | NA | NA | TRBJ2-1
CASSRIGTGGSDEQFF | TGTGCCAGTAGTAGAATTGGGACAGGGGGGAGCGATGAGCAGTTCTTC | TRBV19 | NA | TRBD1 | TRBJ2-1
CASSQPTGANEQFF | TGTGCCAGCAGTCAACCGACAGGGGCCAATGAGCAGTTCTTC | TRBV6-2/TRBV6-3 | NA | TRBD1 | TRBJ2-1
CASITGGRIRSQPQHF | TGTGCCAGCATCACAGGGGGCAGAATTCGGAGTCAGCCCCAGCATTTT | TRBV5-6 | NA | TRBD1 | TRBJ1-5
CASRTTGGEKLFF | TGTGCCAGCAGGACAACGGGAGGGGAAAAACTGTTTTTT | TRBV12-3/TRBV12-4 | NA | NA | TRBJ1-4